The source of this TCR beta chain is a study of PD-1 blockade in classical Hodgkin lymphoma. General study findings and limits: It was CD4+ TCR diversity, not CD8+, that rose significantly by C4D1.

This clone was picked up one time. Its antigen is undetermined. Germline CDR1 reads MGHRA; CDR2 reads YSYEKL. V dropped 0 bases and J dropped 6 bases, with 12 bases sitting between them. The CDR3 is 15 residues long. Each and every patient relapsed after autologous stem cell transplantation, and patients got differing brentuximab vedotin exposure. Patients had relapsed/refractory classical Hodgkin lymphoma with complete response, partial response or progressive disease as best response. Using immunoSEQ multiplex PCR, the repertoire was profiled, and TCRdb retains in-frame clones only, with some absent. The sample carries 55,000 to 75,000 clones, approximately 94% recorded once.

This clonotype was sampled from a human donor with classical Hodgkin lymphoma. The chain recombines TRBV4-1 with TRBJ1-5; possible D gene TRBD1, 5 bases. Material: peripheral blood mononuclear cells (PBMCs), obtained at baseline. DNA for the CDR3: TGCGCCAGCAGCCAAGATCAGGGCCGAAGTCAGCCCCAGCATTTT. Protein: CASSQDQGRSQPQHF.